A single sample is the source of the 29 T cell receptor beta chains below, sequenced in a study of response to subunit inactivated influenza vaccine. TCRdb analysed the RT-PCR reads with MiXCR anew, one entry per CDR3 protein. The table has approximately 200,000 distinct CDR3 sequences, roughly an eighth seen once; the top ten hold approximately 24%. Sequenced here: CD8+ T cells sorted from PBMCs, sampled 5 to 6 days after vaccination. The receptor source for this set is a man aged 45 to 65 who received an inactivated influenza vaccine.

This clonotype has a count of ten or more. The chain has TRBV12-3 or TRBV12-4 and TRBJ2-3; 8 nucleotides align to TRBD2. V dropped 0 bases and J dropped 3; count of bases not matched to a gene: 2. The CDR3 runs 15 residues. The CDR3 loop is CASSLAPGGTDTQYF. In DNA, the CDR3 is TGTGCCAGCAGTTTAGCGCCGGGGGGGACAGATACGCAGTATTTT.

The chain carries TRBV4-3 and TRBJ2-2, with 11 nucleotides matching TRBD1. V shed 0 bases, J shed 6 bases, and the junction held 3 bases outside the gene matches. CDR3 length equals 16 residues. Germline V gene sequence: CDR1 LGHNA, CDR2 YSLEER. The DNA of the CDR3 is TGCGCCAGCAGCCAAGATTGGACAGGGGGCTCCGGGGAGCTGTTTTTT. It encodes CASSQDWTGGSGELFF.

The rearrangement links TRBV3-1 to TRBJ2-1; TRBD2 matches 7 bases. The trim removed 1 base at V and 0 bases at J, leaving 9 bases unmatched. The CDR3 has 18 residues. Germline V CDR1 and CDR2: LGHDT, YNNKEL (reference sequence). The CDR3 is CASSQGPGVAGSYNEQFF. CDR3 nucleotides: TGTGCCAGCAGCCAAGGACCGGGGGTAGCGGGCTCCTACAATGAGCAGTTCTTC.

The rearrangement uses TRBV24-1 and TRBJ2-1; D is possibly TRBD1 (5 bases). CDR1 and CDR2 (germline): KGHDR, SFDVKD. Trimming took off 3 bases at V and 8 bases at J, with 19 bases between the two ends. This CDR3 contains 16 residues. As DNA, the CDR3 is TGTGCCACCAGTGATGTACCAGGGTTGGCGGTGGATGAGCAGTTCTTC. Its protein product is CATSDVPGLAVDEQFF.

The chain carries TRBV27 and TRBJ2-7, with D hard to call. The ends were cut back, 4 bases at V and 3 bases at J, with 13 bases in the middle. The V gene's germline CDR1 is MNHEY and CDR2 SMNVEV (reference sequence). The CDR3 extends over 14 amino acids. For the CDR3, the DNA is TGTGCCAGCAGTTCTGGGCAGGTGGTCTACGAGCAGTACTTC. As protein: CASSSGQVVYEQYF.

This clonotype was seen ten or more times. The chain has TRBV3-1 and TRBJ2-3; D is ambiguous. The CDR3 is 18 residues long. Trimming shortened V by 1 base and J by 0 bases, and 17 bases separated the two germline ends. The germline V gene encodes CDR1 LGHDT and CDR2 YNNKEL (reference sequence). The chain's CDR3 is CASSQGPTQFISTDTQYF. The CDR3 DNA is TGTGCCAGCAGCCAAGGCCCGACACAGTTTATTAGCACAGATACGCAGTATTTT.

This clonotype was observed a handful of times. The chain uses TRBV6-6 and TRBJ2-3; D gene unclear. CDR3 length: 11 residues. Germline lookup yields CDR1 MNHNY and CDR2 SVGAGI (reference sequence). V dropped 6 bases and J dropped 5 bases, with 6 bases sitting between them. The chain's CDR3 is CASRDQDTQYF. CDR3 bases: TGTGCCAGCAGGGATCAAGATACGCAGTATTTT.

In its sample, this clonotype was seen a few times. This chain joins TRBV27 and TRBJ2-5; no firm D call. The ends were cut back, 4 bases at V and 3 bases at J, with 12 bases in the middle. Germline loops: CDR1 MNHEY, CDR2 SMNVEV (reference sequence). The CDR3 is 14 amino acids. The CDR3: CASSSIGGEETQYF. DNA for the CDR3: TGTGCCAGCAGTTCGATTGGCGGCGAAGAGACCCAGTACTTC.

This clonotype was recorded a few times. The V call is TRBV7-2, the J call TRBJ2-7, with TRBD2 identical over 8 bases. Unmatched junction bases numbered 6, after V lost 8 bases and J lost 3 bases. Germline V gives CDR1 SGHTA, CDR2 FQGNSA. The CDR3 runs to 13 residues. In DNA form, the CDR3 reads TGTGCCAGCGAAGTCGGGGGGGGCTACGAGCAGTACTTC. It specifies CASEVGGGYEQYF.

The rearrangement joins TRBV20-1 to TRBJ2-5; 15 bases fit TRBD2. Trimming took 0 bases from V and 5 from J; bases not matched to a gene: 7. Germline-derived CDR1 and CDR2 are DFQATT and SNEGSKA (reference sequence). The CDR3 contains 17 residues. CDR3 region: CSARDGLAGGRWETQYF. The CDR3 DNA reads as TGCAGTGCTAGAGATGGACTAGCGGGAGGGAGGTGGGAGACCCAGTACTTC.

The count of this clonotype is one. V gene TRBV4-3 combines with J gene TRBJ2-1, with 9 positions matching TRBD2. This CDR3 comprises 17 residues. The germline CDR1 and CDR2 sequences are LGHNA and YSLEER. The ends lost 0 bases at V and 4 bases at J; junction bases unmatched: 7. Here the CDR3 DNA reads TGCGCCAGCAGCCAAGATAGGGGACTAGCTATTTACAATGAGCAGTTCTTC. Encoded protein: CASSQDRGLAIYNEQFF.

In this sample, this clonotype turned up a few times. The rearrangement joins TRBV4-1 to TRBJ2-7, with no clear D. The V end was cut by 0 bases, the J end by 3 bases, with 12 bases between. Germline V gives CDR1 MGHRA, CDR2 YSYEKL. The CDR3 totals 15 residues. For the CDR3, the DNA is TGCGCCAGCAGCCAAGATCACGGGCGGAACTACGAGCAGTACTTC. Amino acids: CASSQDHGRNYEQYF.

The chain recombines TRBV2 with TRBJ2-1, with D possibly being TRBD2 (7 bases). The germline CDR1 and CDR2 sequences are SNHLY and FYNNEI. The V and J ends lost 2 bases and 12 bases respectively, with 8 bases between them. The CDR3 consists of 11 residues. This CDR3 is CASSERGGQFF. CDR3 DNA: TGTGCCAGCAGTGAAAGGGGGGGGCAGTTCTTC. Combining the CDR3 with reference TRBV2 and TRBJ2-1 gives the whole variable domain EPEVTQTPSHQVTQMGQEVILRCVPISNHLYFYWYRQILGQKVEFLVSFYNNEISEKSEIFDDQFSVERPDGSNFTLKIRSTKLEDSAMYFCASSERGGQFFGPGTRLTVL.

The sample holds a few counts of this clonotype. This sequence joins TRBV2 and TRBJ2-7; a possible D gene is TRBD2 (5 bases). Germline lookup yields CDR1 SNHLY and CDR2 FYNNEI. CDR3 length: 17 residues. V was clipped by 3 bases and J by 0 bases, with 18 bases between them. CDR3 bases: TGTGCCAGCAGTGACATCTACTCTAGCTTCCCCTCCTACGAGCAGTACTTC. Its translation is CASSDIYSSFPSYEQYF. Drawing the rest from reference TRBV2 and TRBJ2-7, the complete variable domain is EPEVTQTPSHQVTQMGQEVILRCVPISNHLYFYWYRQILGQKVEFLVSFYNNEISEKSEIFDDQFSVERPDGSNFTLKIRSTKLEDSAMYFCASSDIYSSFPSYEQYFGPGTRLTVT.

This clonotype has a handful of counts. The rearrangement uses TRBV27 and TRBJ2-5; D is unclear. Germline V CDR1 and CDR2: MNHEY, SMNVEV (reference sequence). The V end was cut by 3 bases, the J end by 5 bases, with 10 bases between. CDR3 length: 13 amino acids. The CDR3 nucleotides are TGTGCCAGCAGTTTGTTTGGATGGGAGACCCAGTACTTC. Translated: CASSLFGWETQYF.

The chain carries TRBV28 and TRBJ1-5; no definite D call. The CDR3 is made up of 12 amino acids. Germline lookup yields CDR1 MDHEN and CDR2 SYDVKM. Trimming removed 8 bases at V and 2 bases at J, with 7 bases between. CDR3 region: CASQVGNQPQHF. The CDR3 DNA sequence: TGTGCCAGCCAGGTGGGCAATCAGCCCCAGCATTTT.

The chain employs TRBV5-6 and TRBJ1-6; 7 bases line up with TRBD1. J lost 4 bases, V lost 1 base, and 5 bases had no gene match. Germline V gives CDR1 SGHDT, CDR2 YYEEEE. This CDR3 comprises 16 residues. The CDR3 region is CASSLTGDDYNSPLHF. In nucleotides, the CDR3 is TGTGCCAGCAGCTTGACAGGGGACGATTATAATTCACCCCTCCACTTT.

The chain links TRBV28 to TRBJ2-1, with 11 bases identical to TRBD2. V lost 3 bases to trimming and J lost 3 bases; unmatched junction nucleotides: 13. From germline, CDR1 is MDHEN and CDR2 SYDVKM. CDR3 length: 19 amino acids. The CDR3 nucleotides are TGTGCCAGCAGTTTCGTATCTGTTAGCGGGAGGGCTCTCTACAATGAGCAGTTCTTC. It codes for CASSFVSVSGRALYNEQFF.

This chain links TRBV10-2 with TRBJ1-2; 10 bases align to TRBD1. This CDR3 is 15 amino acids long. The ends lost 3 bases at V and 5 bases at J; junction bases unmatched: 6. The germline V gene has CDR1 WSHSY and CDR2 SAAADI. The CDR3 region has the DNA TGCGCCAGCAGTGAATGGGACAGGGGTAATTATGGCTACACCTTC. This gives the protein CASSEWDRGNYGYTF.

This sequence joins TRBV11-3 and TRBJ2-6; possible D gene TRBD2, 7 bases. CDR1 is SGHNT and CDR2 is YENEEA in the germline V gene. Trimming removed 6 bases from V and 2 bases from J, with 17 bases in between. The CDR3 extends over 17 amino acids. CDR3 sequence (DNA): TGTGCCAGCAGTCTTATTAGGGGGGGCGCTGGGGCCAACGTCCTGACTTTC. It is translated as CASSLIRGGAGANVLTF. Using reference TRBV11-3 and TRBJ2-6 for the parts outside the CDR3, the full variable domain is EAGVVQSPRYKIIEKKQPVAFWCNPISGHNTLYWYLQNLGQGPELLIRYENEEAVDDSQLPKDRFSAERLKGVDSTLKIQPAELGDSAVYLCASSLIRGGAGANVLTFGAGSRLTVL.

This clonotype was observed a handful of times. The chain joins TRBV12-3 or TRBV12-4 to TRBJ2-3; the match to TRBD2 covers 12 bases. CDR3 length equals 15 residues. V dropped 6 bases and J dropped 5; count of bases not matched to a gene: 6. In DNA form, the CDR3 reads TGTGCCAGCAGGCCTAGCGGGGGGGCGGAAGATACGCAGTATTTT. Translating it yields CASRPSGGAEDTQYF.

This clonotype was counted between two and nine times. J is TRBJ2-7 and V is TRBV11-2, with D uncertain. V was trimmed by 0 bases and J by 3 bases, leaving 15 bases between them. Germline V gene lookup returns CDR1 SGHAT and CDR2 FQNNGV. This CDR3 region has 16 residues. The CDR3: CASSLDFRADYYEQYF. The CDR3 DNA is TGTGCCAGCAGCTTAGATTTCCGGGCAGATTACTACGAGCAGTACTTC. Full variable domain (missing parts from reference TRBV11-2 and TRBJ2-7): EAGVAQSPRYKIIEKRQSVAFWCNPISGHATLYWYQQILGQGPKLLIQFQNNGVVDDSQLPKDRFSAERLKGVDSTLKIQPAKLEDSAVYLCASSLDFRADYYEQYFGPGTRLTVT.

V usage is TRBV27 and J usage is TRBJ2-7; no clear D. V was trimmed by 5 bases and J by 6 bases, leaving 20 bases between them. The CDR3 is 15 residues long. The germline V gene encodes CDR1 MNHEY and CDR2 SMNVEV (reference sequence). Here the CDR3 DNA reads TGTGCCAGCAGTCCCGGGCCTCAATATAAGATCGAGCAGTACTTC. Protein: CASSPGPQYKIEQYF.

V is TRBV20-1 and J is TRBJ2-1; 14 nucleotides align to TRBD2. Germline V lookup: CDR1 DFQATT, CDR2 SNEGSKA (reference sequence). The CDR3 sequence is 17 residues long. J lost 2 bases, V lost 0 bases, and 3 bases had no gene match. The CDR3 spells CSARETSGRAPYNEQFF. The CDR3 nucleotides are TGCAGTGCTAGAGAGACTAGCGGGAGGGCCCCCTACAATGAGCAGTTCTTC.

This clonotype appeared a few times. The chain carries TRBV10-3 and TRBJ1-1; the D is unclear. The CDR3 extends over 15 amino acids. Between the trimmed V and J ends, which lost 3 bases and 0 bases, there was a span of 11 bases. Germline CDR1 ENHRY, CDR2 SYGVKD. CDR3 sequence reads: CAISDPTRMNTEAFF. In DNA form, the CDR3 reads TGTGCCATCAGTGACCCGACACGGATGAACACTGAAGCTTTCTTT.

This clonotype was detected only once. V is TRBV24-1 and J is TRBJ2-2; D is undetermined. This CDR3 contains 16 residues. V lost 4 bases and J lost 3, with 14 bases in between. Germline CDR1 KGHDR, CDR2 SFDVKD. CDR3 nucleotide sequence: TGTGCCACCAGTGACCAGGACGGAGCCTACACCGGGGAGCTGTTTTTT. Translated, it gives CATSDQDGAYTGELFF.

This clonotype was counted a few times. Here the CDR3 DNA reads TGTGCCAGCAGTGAAGTCTCCCCGGCTAGCGGGAGGGCCGGTGAGCAGTTCTTC. Translation: CASSEVSPASGRAGEQFF. The chain is built from TRBV2 and TRBJ2-1, with 12 bases fitting TRBD2. Trimming removed 1 base from V and 9 bases from J; junction bases left unmatched: 13. CDR1 SNHLY and CDR2 FYNNEI come from the germline V gene. This CDR3 contains 18 residues.

On this clonotype itself: Being one base from a much bigger clone, this may be a read error. The CDR3 loop is CASSLGGKTEAFF. The CDR3 bases are TGTGCCAGCAGTTTAGGGGGGAAAACTGAAGCTTTCTTT. The chain employs TRBV12-3 or TRBV12-4 and TRBJ1-1, with D tentatively TRBD1 (5 bases). The CDR3 runs 13 residues. V was shortened by 1 base and J by 5 bases, with 8 bases between the two germline ends.

The chain carries TRBV10-3 and TRBJ2-1, with D perhaps matching TRBD2 (6 bases). The germline gives CDR1 ENHRY, CDR2 SYGVKD. Trimming stripped 8 bases from V and 6 bases from J, with 14 bases between. The CDR3 extends over 13 amino acids. CDR3 amino acids: CAICPGSGNEQFF. The CDR3 coding sequence is TGTGCCATCTGCCCCGGGAGTGGCAATGAGCAGTTCTTC.